These 24 T cell receptor beta chains originate from one sample sequenced in a study of shared clonotypes between healthy human individuals. Naive-designated CD8 cells lacked CD45RO, were positively enriched for CCR7, and omitted terminally differentiated effector memory CD45RA+ cells. Produced via immunoSEQ multiplex PCR; TCRdb's table is partial and in-frame only. In the table there are about 680,000 clones, 92% of which are singletons. The sequencing sample was made of naive CD8+ T cells sorted from blood. Receptor source: a man younger than 45 in good health.

The J gene is TRBJ2-2, the V gene TRBV5-6; 8 nucleotides line up with TRBD1. With 1 base clipped from V and 4 bases from J, the junction kept 12 bases outside the gene matches. The CDR3 sequence is 18 residues long. The germline gives CDR1 SGHDT, CDR2 YYEEEE. CDR3 DNA sequence: TGTGCCAGCAGCTTGCACTTCCTGGGACAGGCGAGCACCGGGGAGCTGTTTTTT. Translated: CASSLHFLGQASTGELFF.

The genes are TRBV19 and TRBJ2-1, with 10 bases matching TRBD2. CDR3 length equals 14 residues. CDR1 LNHDA and CDR2 SQIVND come from the germline V gene (reference sequence). V shed 4 bases, J shed 3 bases, and the junction held 0 bases outside the gene matches. Here the CDR3 reads CASSTSGSYNEQFF. CDR3 in DNA: TGTGCCAGTAGTACTAGCGGGAGCTACAATGAGCAGTTCTTC.

The chain employs TRBV11-2 and TRBJ2-5, with TRBD2 as a possible D gene (5 bases). Trimming cost V 4 bases and J 3 bases, with 12 bases left between them. This CDR3 contains 14 residues. The germline V gene has CDR1 SGHAT and CDR2 FQNNGV. The CDR3 region has the DNA TGTGCCAGCAGCTCCACTAGATCGAAAGAGACCCAGTACTTC. Protein product: CASSSTRSKETQYF.

The count of this clone is one. This rearrangement joins TRBV7-9 to TRBJ1-2, with D tentatively TRBD1 (6 bases). Germline V gives CDR1 SEHNR, CDR2 FQNEAQ (reference sequence). V lost 4 bases, J lost 6 bases, and 18 bases lay in between. This CDR3 spans 15 amino acids. The CDR3 nucleotides are TGTGCCAGCAGCTCTAGATGGGACACGGAGGATGGCTACACCTTC. This sequence encodes CASSSRWDTEDGYTF.

The chain uses TRBV19 and TRBJ1-1; TRBD1 is a possible D gene (5 bases). Looked up from germline, CDR1 is LNHDA and CDR2 is SQIVND (reference sequence). Trimming removed 10 bases from V and 4 bases from J, with 16 bases in between. This CDR3 region has 13 residues. In DNA, the CDR3 is TGTGCCACCTCCGTGGGGCGGGGCACTGAAGCTTTCTTT. This sequence encodes CATSVGRGTEAFF.

V is TRBV4-1 and J is TRBJ2-7; D remains ambiguous. Germline CDR1 reads MGHRA; CDR2 reads YSYEKL. This CDR3 has 16 residues. Trimming shortened V by 4 bases and J by 0 bases, and 16 bases separated the two germline ends. Written as DNA, the CDR3 is TGCGCCAGCAGCCTTGGCATCGCTGAGAGCTCCTACGAGCAGTACTTC. This translates into CASSLGIAESSYEQYF.

The V gene is TRBV4-3, the J gene TRBJ2-3; 9 bases are shared with TRBD2. The CDR3 extends over 18 amino acids. Germline V lookup: CDR1 LGHNA, CDR2 YSLEER. V was clipped by 3 bases and J by 6 bases; unmatched bases: 16. This chain's CDR3 is CASSQDIFLAGYADTQYF. The CDR3 coding sequence is TGCGCCAGCAGCCAGGATATATTCCTAGCGGGATATGCGGATACGCAGTATTTT.

The chain has TRBV29-1 and TRBJ1-2; D perhaps matches TRBD1 (5 bases). This CDR3 comprises 12 residues. V lost 8 bases to trimming and J lost 5 bases, with 15 bases between them. Germline V gene lookup returns CDR1 SQVTM and CDR2 ANQGSEA. The CDR3 region is CSIFRVIYGYTF. The CDR3, as DNA: TGCAGCATTTTCAGGGTGATATATGGCTACACCTTC. The full variable domain, rest sourced from reference TRBV29-1 and TRBJ1-2, is SAVISQKPSRDICQRGTSLTIQCQVDSQVTMMFWYRQQPGQSLTLIATANQGSEATYESGFVIDKFPISRPNLTFSTLTVSNMSPEDSSIYLCSIFRVIYGYTFGSGTRLTVV.

The chain uses TRBV5-6 and TRBJ2-5; TRBD1 or TRBD2 may be the D gene (6 bases each). Germline V gives CDR1 SGHDT, CDR2 YYEEEE. V lost 2 bases, J lost 5 bases, and 13 bases lay in between. The CDR3 is made up of 14 amino acids. Written as DNA, the CDR3 is TGTGCCAGCAGCTTAGGGGGGAGCGGTGAGACCCAGTACTTC. It specifies CASSLGGSGETQYF.

The chain couples TRBV7-2 to TRBJ2-3, with TRBD2 identical over 11 bases. Germline assignment: CDR1 SGHTA and CDR2 FQGNSA. The CDR3 is 18 amino acids. Trimming cost V 1 base and J 4 bases; bases outside gene matches: 10. For the CDR3, the DNA is TGTGCCAGCAGCTTAGGGGTCCTAGCGGGAGGAGGGGCAGATACGCAGTATTTT. Translated, it gives CASSLGVLAGGGADTQYF.

V and J are TRBV27 and TRBJ2-5, with unresolved D. Germline V gene lookup returns CDR1 MNHEY and CDR2 SMNVEV (reference sequence). The CDR3 is made up of 12 amino acids. The ends were cut back, 7 bases at V and 4 bases at J, with 10 bases in the middle. CDR3 coding DNA: TGTGCCAGCATTGGAGTGGGAGAGACCCAGTACTTC. Translating it yields CASIGVGETQYF.

The rearrangement joins TRBV9 to TRBJ2-1, with D tentatively TRBD2 (6 bases). The CDR3 is 14 amino acids. V dropped 4 bases and J dropped 5 bases, with 13 bases sitting between them. Germline V gene lookup returns CDR1 SGDLS and CDR2 YYNGEE. The CDR3, as DNA: TGTGCCAGCAGCTCGGGAGACACTCACAATGAGCAGTTCTTC. It translates to CASSSGDTHNEQFF.

The V gene is TRBV9, the J gene TRBJ1-5; 7 bases map to TRBD1. The trim removed 3 bases at V and 3 bases at J, leaving 6 bases unmatched. This CDR3 has 15 residues. The germline V gene encodes CDR1 SGDLS and CDR2 YYNGEE. The CDR3 sequence: CASSGPGQPNQPQHF. Written as DNA, the CDR3 is TGTGCCAGCAGCGGGCCGGGACAGCCCAATCAGCCCCAGCATTTT. Full variable domain (remainder filled in from reference TRBV9 and TRBJ1-5): DSGVTQTPKHLITATGQRVTLRCSPRSGDLSVYWYQQSLDQGLQFLIQYYNGEERAKGNILERFSAQQFPDLHSELNLSSLELGDSALYFCASSGPGQPNQPQHFGDGTRLSIL.

The genes are TRBV7-2 and TRBJ2-7; D call uncertain. Trimming removed 2 bases from V and 4 bases from J, with 6 bases in between. The CDR3 contains 12 residues. CDR1 is SGHTA, CDR2 FQGNSA, per germline. The CDR3 region has the DNA TGTGCCAGCAGCTTAATAGGTTACGAGCAGTACTTC. It encodes CASSLIGYEQYF.

The V and J genes are TRBV7-9 and TRBJ2-3; 10 bases align to TRBD2. From germline, CDR1 is SEHNR and CDR2 FQNEAQ (reference sequence). Unmatched junction bases numbered 8, after V lost 1 base and J lost 1 base. The CDR3 has 18 residues. CDR3 residues: CASSLDFEREGGTDTQYF. In DNA form, the CDR3 reads TGTGCCAGCAGCTTAGACTTTGAGCGGGAGGGAGGCACAGATACGCAGTATTTT.

The chain uses TRBV19 and TRBJ1-5, with TRBD1 identical over 7 bases. V lost 4 bases and J lost 2; bases outside the gene matches: 5. CDR3 length equals 15 residues. Germline assignment: CDR1 LNHDA and CDR2 SQIVND (reference sequence). For the CDR3, the DNA is TGTGCCAGTAGTAATAACAGGGGCGGCAATCAGCCCCAGCATTTT. This gives the protein CASSNNRGGNQPQHF.

The rearrangement joins TRBV11-2 to TRBJ2-2; 14 bases fit TRBD2. The CDR3 is 17 residues long. CDR1 and CDR2 (germline): SGHAT, FQNNGV. V lost 6 bases and J lost 3; bases outside the gene matches: 6. CDR3 sequence (DNA): TGTGCCAGCAGATCCGAGGGACTAGCGGGAGACACCGGGGAGCTGTTTTTT. The encoded protein is CASRSEGLAGDTGELFF.

This chain uses TRBV6-1 with TRBJ2-1; 9 nucleotides agree with TRBD2. The V gene's germline CDR1 is MNHNS and CDR2 SASEGT. This CDR3 is built from 17 residues. The junction had 7 bases not matched to a gene; V was cut back by 1 base and J by 3 bases. Here the CDR3 reads CASSEDRREGLYNEQFF. In DNA form, the CDR3 reads TGTGCCAGCAGTGAAGATCGGCGGGAGGGCCTCTACAATGAGCAGTTCTTC.

The chain is built from TRBV28 and TRBJ2-1; 7 nucleotides line up with TRBD2. The germline CDR1 and CDR2 sequences are MDHEN and SYDVKM. Unmatched junction bases numbered 5, after V lost 2 bases and J lost 4 bases. The CDR3 is 15 residues long. In nucleotides, the CDR3 is TGTGCCAGCAGTTTACTTAGCGGGCCATACAATGAGCAGTTCTTC. It specifies CASSLLSGPYNEQFF.

This chain uses TRBV19 with TRBJ2-7; D perhaps matches TRBD2 (5 bases). Germline CDR1 LNHDA, CDR2 SQIVND (reference sequence). V lost 8 bases and J 3 bases, leaving 14 bases between the germline ends. The CDR3 runs to 13 residues. CDR3 amino acids: CASGVGEGYEQYF. As DNA, the CDR3 is TGTGCCAGTGGAGTCGGGGAAGGCTACGAGCAGTACTTC.

This rearrangement joins TRBV27 to TRBJ2-1, with unresolved D. V lost 10 bases to trimming and J lost 3 bases, with 13 bases between them. This CDR3 is built from 13 residues. Germline V lookup: CDR1 MNHEY, CDR2 SMNVEV (reference sequence). The CDR3 region has the DNA TGTGCCACCAGCACTTCGGACTACAATGAGCAGTTCTTC. Protein product: CATSTSDYNEQFF.

This clone occurred once. The rearrangement uses TRBV5-5 and TRBJ2-3, with 9 positions matching TRBD2. The CDR3 runs to 18 residues. Germline V gene data show CDR1 as SGHKS and CDR2 as YYEKEE (reference sequence). Unmatched junction bases numbered 8, after V lost 0 bases and J lost 0 bases. In DNA, the CDR3 is TGTGCCAGCAGCTTGGCCCTTCCACTAGCGGGCAGCACAGATACGCAGTATTTT. Amino acids: CASSLALPLAGSTDTQYF. Drawing the rest from reference TRBV5-5 and TRBJ2-3, the complete variable domain is DAGVTQSPTHLIKTRGQQVTLRCSPISGHKSVSWYQQVLGQGPQFIFQYYEKEERGRGNFPDRFSARQFPNYSSELNVNALLLGDSALYLCASSLALPLAGSTDTQYFGPGTRLTVL.

The chain joins TRBV5-4 to TRBJ1-1; the D is unclear. V dropped 5 bases and J dropped 8 bases, with 10 bases sitting between them. CDR3 length equals 11 residues. Germline loops: CDR1 SGHNT, CDR2 YYREEE (reference sequence). The CDR3 protein is CASSFGKEAFF. For the CDR3, the DNA is TGTGCCAGCAGTTTCGGGAAAGAAGCTTTCTTT.

The V and J genes are TRBV9 and TRBJ2-1, with 16 bases fitting TRBD2. The J segment lost 4 bases and the V segment lost 6 bases, leaving 4 bases of the junction unmatched. CDR3 length equals 16 residues. CDR1 and CDR2 (germline): SGDLS, YYNGEE. CDR3: CASTTGLAGGYNEQFF. The CDR3 DNA is TGTGCCAGCACCACGGGACTAGCGGGAGGGTACAATGAGCAGTTCTTC.